This is a list of T cell receptor beta chains from one sample in a study of memory CD4+ T cells and cytomegalovirus serostatus. TCRdb's table, derived via immunoSEQ multiplex PCR, lists solely in-frame clones and lacks some. The data contain approximately 51,000 clones, roughly four fifths of them seen just once; the ten biggest clones take up 1.2%. Material for sequencing was memory CD4+ T cells from blood. The source of these receptors is an adult in good health and CMV-seropositive. CDR3s include the opening cysteine and the closing phenylalanine or tryptophan. Each record gives: J gene, V gene, D gene, clone size, CDR3 DNA, CDR3 protein. D genes are given only for firm matches. The size of a clone is reported for some rows only, either as once, few or many, or as a class for expanded clones.

TRBJ2-3,TRBV11-3,-,-,TGTGCCAGCAGCCCGGGACCAGATACGCAGTATTTT,CASSPGPDTQYF
TRBJ1-2,TRBV6-1,-,-,TGTGCCAGCAGCCCTCTCCTTGACAGTACTACCGGCTACACCTTC,CASSPLLDSTTGYTF
TRBJ1-5,TRBV7-9,-,-,TGTGCCAGCAGCTTAGATCTGGCTCAGCCCCAGCATTTT,CASSLDLAQPQHF
TRBJ2-7,TRBV5-8,TRBD1,few,TGTGCCAGCAGCCCAGACAGGGGCTACGAGCAGTACTTC,CASSPDRGYEQYF
TRBJ1-5,TRBV7-3,-,-,TGTGCCAGCAGCTTAGTAGGATTTGGGGAAACCAAACATAGCAATCAGCCCCAGCATTTT,CASSLVGFGETKHSNQPQHF
TRBJ1-2,TRBV10-3,-,-,TGTGCCATCAGTGAGACCATCTGGGCAGAACAAAACTATGGCTACACCTTC,CAISETIWAEQNYGYTF
TRBJ1-3,TRBV19,-,few,TGTGCCAGTAGGGATGACAGCGCCTCTGGAAACACCATATATTTT,CASRDDSASGNTIYF
TRBJ2-5,TRBV7-6,TRBD1,-,TGTGCCAGCAGCTTGGGGACAGGAGGAGAGACCCAGTACTTC,CASSLGTGGETQYF
TRBJ1-4,TRBV6-5,-,-,TGTGCCAGCAGTTACGGGGCAGAAAAACTGTTTTTT,CASSYGAEKLFF
TRBJ2-5,TRBV29-1,-,-,TGCAGCGTTGGAGGGGATCGGGAGACCCAGTACTTC,CSVGGDRETQYF
TRBJ1-1,TRBV21-1,-,-,TGTGCCAGCAGCAAAGGGACGGGCGACACTGAAGCTTTCTTT,CASSKGTGDTEAFF
TRBJ2-7,TRBV5-4,-,-,TGTGCCAGCAGCACCAGGGAAGAGCAGTACTTC,CASSTREEQYF
TRBJ2-7,TRBV7-9,TRBD1,-,TGTGCCAGCAGCTTAGGGGACAGCTACGAGCAGTACTTC,CASSLGDSYEQYF
TRBJ1-5,TRBV15,-,-,TGTGCCACCAGCAGAGATCGGCTCTGGACAGCTTATAGCAATCAGCCCCAGCATTTT,CATSRDRLWTAYSNQPQHF
TRBJ2-1,TRBV6-1,-,-,TGTGCCAGCAGTGAAGGACTATCGACGGGCGGTTGGGTCAATGAGCAGTTCTTC,CASSEGLSTGGWVNEQFF